This T cell receptor beta chain was profiled in a study of blood T cell repertoires in COVID-19. Whole-study context: Sources were T cells, B-cell-depleted T cells, or PBMCs; the material itself was cDNA or gDNA.

This clone showed up just a few times. Germline CDR1 reads SGHRS; CDR2 reads YFSETQ. The J segment lost 7 bases and the V segment lost 5 bases, leaving 2 bases of the junction unmatched. The CDR3 has 13 residues. The data were produced by immunoSEQ multiplex PCR, yet TCRdb's version contains in-frame clones alone and is incomplete. The sample has 220,000 or so clones, approximately 86% seen once. The source of this sequence is a woman aged 50 to 60 with COVID-19, enrolled during active disease. The rearrangement uses TRBV5-1 and TRBJ2-1, with 11 nucleotides matching TRBD2. Sample: peripheral blood. CDR3 residues: CASRASGGNEQFF. DNA for the CDR3: TGCGCCAGCAGGGCTAGCGGGGGGAATGAGCAGTTCTTC.